The 29 T cell receptor beta chains below come from one sample, sequenced in a study of technical replicates of blood from several donors. The repertoire was sequenced with immunoSEQ multiplex PCR; TCRdb's copy has only in-frame clones and lacks some. Here the sample spans roughly 100,000 clones, about 95% being singletons. Sequencing was carried out using T cells isolated from PBMCs. The receptors stem from a human donor in good health.

V and J are TRBV6-1 and TRBJ2-1; D gene unclear. The V gene lost 3 bases and the J gene lost 4 bases, with 4 bases spanning the gap. The length of the CDR3 is 12 residues. CDR1 and CDR2 from the germline V gene are MNHNS and SASEGT. The CDR3 here is CASSDRYNEQFF. The CDR3 DNA is TGTGCCAGCAGTGACAGATACAATGAGCAGTTCTTC.

The V and J genes are TRBV28 and TRBJ2-2; 8 positions match TRBD1. CDR1 is MDHEN, CDR2 SYDVKM, per germline. J was trimmed by 5 bases and V by 11 bases; bases with no gene match: 13. The CDR3 is 15 residues long. The CDR3 sequence is CAGSDQGARTGELFF. The CDR3 DNA sequence: TGTGCCGGTTCCGATCAGGGGGCGCGTACCGGGGAGCTGTTTTTT.

V and J are TRBV10-2 and TRBJ2-1, with 13 bases aligning to TRBD2. The CDR3 spans 18 residues. CDR1 is WSHSY and CDR2 is SAAADI in the germline V gene. Trimming at V came to 2 bases and at J to 0 bases, leaving 4 bases not matched to a gene. CDR3 region: CASSETSGRESSYNEQFF. The CDR3 nucleotides read TGCGCCAGCAGTGAGACTAGCGGGAGGGAGAGCTCCTACAATGAGCAGTTCTTC.

This clone is a singleton in its sample. The chain combines TRBV5-6 with TRBJ2-7; TRBD1 aligns across 8 bases. Germline lookup yields CDR1 SGHDT and CDR2 YYEEEE. CDR3 length: 16 amino acids. J lost 2 bases, V lost 3 bases, and 10 bases had no gene match. This CDR3 reads CASSSQQGQETYEQYF. CDR3 nucleotide sequence: TGTGCCAGCAGCTCTCAACAGGGACAGGAGACCTACGAGCAGTACTTC. The complete variable domain, with remaining parts taken from reference TRBV5-6 and TRBJ2-7, reads DAGVTQSPTHLIKTRGQQVTLRCSPKSGHDTVSWYQQALGQGPQFIFQYYEEEERQRGNFPDRFSGHQFPNYSSELNVNALLLGDSALYLCASSSQQGQETYEQYFGPGTRLTVT.

The gene calls are TRBV4-2 and TRBJ2-1; no clear D gene. CDR1 is LGHNA and CDR2 is YNFKEQ in the germline V gene. This CDR3 is 16 amino acids long. V was clipped by 0 bases and J by 2 bases, with 11 bases between them. DNA for the CDR3: TGTGCCAGCAGCCAAGATGGTAGCTCCGCCTACAATGAGCAGTTCTTC. Translated, it gives CASSQDGSSAYNEQFF.

The rearrangement joins TRBV7-2 to TRBJ2-7, with 10 positions matching TRBD1. CDR3 length equals 15 residues. Germline CDR1 and CDR2: SGHTA and FQGNSA. The ends lost 7 bases at V and 7 bases at J; junction bases unmatched: 13. The CDR3 reads CASNHPGQGMVEQYF. CDR3 bases: TGTGCCAGCAACCACCCGGGACAGGGGATGGTAGAGCAGTACTTC.

This clone was detected only a few times. This chain links TRBV18 with TRBJ1-4, with a weak D call TRBD1 (6 bases). Trimming took off 5 bases at V and 5 bases at J, with 6 bases between the two ends. Germline V lookup: CDR1 KGHSH, CDR2 LQKENI. This CDR3 has 12 residues. CDR3 nucleotide sequence: TGTGCCAGCTCAGGACAGAATGAAAAACTGTTTTTT. Amino acids: CASSGQNEKLFF.

The chain links TRBV5-1 to TRBJ2-5, with a possible D match to TRBD1 (5 bases). In germline, CDR1 is SGHRS, CDR2 YFSETQ. V lost 4 bases, J lost 2 bases, and 6 bases lay in between. This CDR3 region has 12 residues. In nucleotides, the CDR3 is TGCGCCAGCAGCCGACAGCAAGAGACCCAGTACTTC. This sequence encodes CASSRQQETQYF.

V and J are TRBV5-6 and TRBJ2-7; D may be TRBD1 (6 bases). Trimming stripped 2 bases from V and 0 bases from J, with 12 bases between. Germline-derived CDR1 and CDR2 are SGHDT and YYEEEE. This CDR3 has 15 residues. CDR3 DNA: TGTGCCAGCAGCTTACAGGGATGGAACTCCTACGAGCAGTACTTC. It codes for CASSLQGWNSYEQYF.

The gene calls are TRBV30 and TRBJ2-5; no firm D call. CDR3 size: 14 residues. Trimming stripped 3 bases from V and 1 base from J, with 12 bases between. The V gene's germline CDR1 is GTSNPN and CDR2 SVGIG (reference sequence). CDR3 sequence (DNA): TGTGCCTGGAGACCCCGGGTAGCCCAAGAGACCCAGTACTTC. Translation: CAWRPRVAQETQYF. Together with reference TRBV30 and TRBJ2-5, the CDR3 gives the full variable domain: SQTIHQWPATLVQPVGSPLSLECTVEGTSNPNLYWYRQAAGRGLQLLFYSVGIGQISSEVPQNLSASRPQDRQFILSSKKLLLSDSGFYLCAWRPRVAQETQYFGPGTRLLVL.

V gene TRBV27 combines with J gene TRBJ1-2, with D perhaps matching TRBD1 (6 bases). CDR1 MNHEY and CDR2 SMNVEV come from the germline V gene (reference sequence). CDR3 length: 13 amino acids. Trimming left V 6 bases short and J 4 bases short, with 12 bases between. The CDR3 DNA reads as TGTGCCAGCAGACCGGACAGAGTCTATGGCTACACCTTC. Amino acid sequence: CASRPDRVYGYTF.

This clone was observed a few times. This chain uses TRBV16 with TRBJ1-1; D is unclear. Germline CDR1 is KGHSY and CDR2 is FQNENV. V lost 0 bases and J lost 8, with 7 bases in between. CDR3 length: 12 amino acids. CDR3 bases: TGTGCCAGCAGCCAATCGCGGTACGAAGCTTTCTTT. This codes for CASSQSRYEAFF.

The chain is built from TRBV6-5 and TRBJ2-2; maybe TRBD1 (5 bases). Germline V gene sequence: CDR1 MNHEY, CDR2 SVGAGI. This CDR3 region has 15 residues. Trimming removed 1 base at V and 4 bases at J, with 10 bases between. CDR3 sequence reads: CASSYFRVGTGELFF. For the CDR3, the DNA is TGTGCCAGCAGTTACTTCAGGGTTGGCACCGGGGAGCTGTTTTTT.

V gene TRBV6-1 combines with J gene TRBJ2-7, with TRBD1 identical over 10 bases. The CDR3 loop spans 16 amino acids. V dropped 2 bases and J dropped 5; count of bases not matched to a gene: 9. The germline V gene has CDR1 MNHNS and CDR2 SASEGT. The CDR3 DNA follows: TGTGCCAGCAGTGAAATGGGACAGGGGACCTCTAACGAGCAGTACTTC. It codes for CASSEMGQGTSNEQYF.

The rearrangement links TRBV2 to TRBJ2-1; D not resolved. The CDR3 runs to 15 residues. V lost 4 bases and J lost 0, with 10 bases in between. CDR1 is SNHLY, CDR2 FYNNEI, per germline. Here the CDR3 reads CASSVPSSSYNEQFF. CDR3 coding DNA: TGTGCCAGCAGTGTCCCCTCGAGCTCCTACAATGAGCAGTTCTTC.

The CDR3 region is CASSQDRTEAFF. The CDR3 DNA reads as TGTGCCAGCAGCCAAGATCGGACAGAAGCTTTCTTT. This chain joins TRBV4-2 and TRBJ1-1; D is possibly TRBD1 (5 bases). CDR3 length equals 12 residues. Trimming removed 0 bases at V and 8 bases at J, with 7 bases between. Germline lookup yields CDR1 LGHNA and CDR2 YNFKEQ.

The rearrangement joins TRBV2 to TRBJ2-4; perhaps TRBD2 as D (6 bases). This CDR3 spans 11 amino acids. V was clipped by 5 bases and J by 12 bases, with 11 bases between them. Germline V gene lookup returns CDR1 SNHLY and CDR2 FYNNEI. The CDR3, as DNA: TGTGCCAGCAGTAGGGACTCCGGTCAGTACTTC. Translated, it gives CASSRDSGQYF. The entire variable domain, with the rest obtained from reference TRBV2 and TRBJ2-4, is as follows: EPEVTQTPSHQVTQMGQEVILRCVPISNHLYFYWYRQILGQKVEFLVSFYNNEISEKSEIFDDQFSVERPDGSNFTLKIRSTKLEDSAMYFCASSRDSGQYFGAGTRLSVL.

This clone showed up just once. This sequence joins TRBV7-8 and TRBJ2-3, with D maybe TRBD2 (6 bases). CDR3 size: 18 residues. The V and J ends lost 1 base and 6 bases respectively, with 23 bases between them. Germline lookup yields CDR1 SGHVS and CDR2 FQNEAQ. CDR3 sequence: CASSLVGFGTPEGDTQYF. CDR3 DNA sequence: TGTGCCAGCAGCTTAGTTGGGTTCGGGACTCCGGAGGGTGATACGCAGTATTTT. Drawing the rest from reference TRBV7-8 and TRBJ2-3, the complete variable domain is GAGVSQSPRYKVAKRGQDVALRCDPISGHVSLFWYQQALGQGPEFLTYFQNEAQLDKSGLPSDRFFAERPEGSVSTLKIQRTQQEDSAVYLCASSLVGFGTPEGDTQYFGPGTRLTVL.

V gene TRBV19 combines with J gene TRBJ1-1; D remains unclear. Germline CDR1 and CDR2: LNHDA and SQIVND (reference sequence). Between the trimmed V and J ends, which lost 7 bases and 0 bases, there was a span of 9 bases. The CDR3 extends over 13 amino acids. The CDR3 spells CASTSRVNTEAFF. For the CDR3, the DNA is TGTGCCAGTACCTCGAGGGTGAACACTGAAGCTTTCTTT.

V usage is TRBV5-6 and J usage is TRBJ2-7, with D possibly TRBD2 on 6 matching bases. From germline, CDR1 is SGHDT and CDR2 YYEEEE. V gave up 2 bases and J gave up 4 bases, with 13 bases separating them. The CDR3 runs to 14 residues. Here the CDR3 reads CASSFVGGEYEQYF. The CDR3 nucleotides read TGTGCCAGCAGCTTTGTGGGGGGAGAGTACGAGCAGTACTTC.

The rearrangement links TRBV27 to TRBJ2-1, with D tentatively TRBD1 (5 bases). V lost 6 bases and J 7 bases, leaving 13 bases between the germline ends. The CDR3 is made up of 13 amino acids. Germline lookup yields CDR1 MNHEY and CDR2 SMNVEV (reference sequence). The CDR3 sequence is CASRDTLGNEQFF. CDR3 sequence (DNA): TGTGCCAGCAGGGACACCCTGGGGAATGAGCAGTTCTTC.

Comment on this clone: Different DNA sequences within this sample yield the same CDR3. This chain uses TRBV5-1 with TRBJ1-2; TRBD1 is a possible D gene (5 bases). Germline CDR1 SGHRS, CDR2 YFSETQ. With 0 bases removed from V and 7 bases from J, the gap between germline ends came to 10 bases. The CDR3 sequence is 13 residues long. Here the CDR3 DNA reads TGCGCCAGCAGCTTGGGGCAGGGAGGTGGCTACACCTTC. Translating it yields CASSLGQGGGYTF. Full variable domain (missing parts from reference TRBV5-1 and TRBJ1-2): KAGVTQTPRYLIKTRGQQVTLSCSPISGHRSVSWYQQTPGQGLQFLFEYFSETQRNKGNFPGRFSGRQFSNSRSEMNVSTLELGDSALYLCASSLGQGGGYTFGSGTRLTVV.

The table lists this clone with a count of one. This chain uses TRBV19 with TRBJ1-2; TRBD1 matches at 10 bases. This CDR3 has 12 residues. Germline lookup yields CDR1 LNHDA and CDR2 SQIVND (reference sequence). V shed 11 bases, J shed 6 bases, and the junction held 6 bases outside the gene matches. The CDR3 region has the DNA TGTGCCGGTCGGGACAGGGGCCATGGCTACACCTTC. As protein: CAGRDRGHGYTF.

V and J are TRBV30 and TRBJ2-2; D is possibly TRBD2 (6 bases). CDR1 and CDR2 from the germline V gene are GTSNPN and SVGIG (reference sequence). The V gene lost 3 bases and the J gene lost 10 bases, with 18 bases spanning the gap. The length of the CDR3 is 14 residues. The CDR3 DNA sequence: TGTGCCTGGAGCGTCTTTCCGGGGGTGGCGGAGCTGTTTTTT. It specifies CAWSVFPGVAELFF.

This rearrangement joins TRBV19 to TRBJ2-7; 7 positions agree with TRBD1. Trimming removed 3 bases from V and 0 bases from J; junction bases left unmatched: 8. In germline, CDR1 is LNHDA, CDR2 SQIVND (reference sequence). CDR3 length: 16 amino acids. The CDR3 sequence is CASSMLSGTDSYEQYF. The CDR3 nucleotides are TGTGCCAGTAGTATGTTATCCGGGACAGACTCCTACGAGCAGTACTTC.

V is TRBV5-1 and J is TRBJ2-3, with 7 bases fitting TRBD2. Trimming removed 4 bases from V and 3 bases from J; junction bases left unmatched: 11. Per germline, CDR1 SGHRS and CDR2 YFSETQ. The CDR3 is 16 residues long. CDR3 loop: CASSAESGVGTDTQYF. The CDR3 nucleotides are TGCGCCAGCAGCGCCGAAAGCGGGGTTGGGACAGATACGCAGTATTTT.

The V gene is TRBV13, the J gene TRBJ2-7; tentatively, D is TRBD2 (5 bases). The CDR3 length is 15 residues. V dropped 0 bases and J dropped 3 bases, with 12 bases sitting between them. The germline gives CDR1 PRHDT, CDR2 FYEKMQ (reference sequence). The CDR3: CASSLGRGKDYEQYF. The CDR3 region has the DNA TGTGCCAGCAGCTTAGGCCGAGGGAAAGACTACGAGCAGTACTTC.

This chain links TRBV6-5 with TRBJ1-4; no clear D. CDR3 length: 16 amino acids. Germline CDR1 and CDR2: MNHEY and SVGAGI. V shed 3 bases and J shed 0 bases, with 11 bases lying between them. The CDR3 protein is CASSYGSVATNEKLFF. The CDR3 coding sequence is TGTGCCAGCAGTTATGGGAGCGTTGCAACTAATGAAAAACTGTTTTTT.

The V gene is TRBV7-9, the J gene TRBJ2-5; no clear D gene. CDR3 length equals 12 residues. Germline lookup yields CDR1 SEHNR and CDR2 FQNEAQ (reference sequence). Trimming pared 5 bases from V and 5 bases from J, leaving 9 bases between. The DNA for the CDR3 is TGTGCCAGCAGCCCAACTATCGAGACCCAGTACTTC. It encodes CASSPTIETQYF.